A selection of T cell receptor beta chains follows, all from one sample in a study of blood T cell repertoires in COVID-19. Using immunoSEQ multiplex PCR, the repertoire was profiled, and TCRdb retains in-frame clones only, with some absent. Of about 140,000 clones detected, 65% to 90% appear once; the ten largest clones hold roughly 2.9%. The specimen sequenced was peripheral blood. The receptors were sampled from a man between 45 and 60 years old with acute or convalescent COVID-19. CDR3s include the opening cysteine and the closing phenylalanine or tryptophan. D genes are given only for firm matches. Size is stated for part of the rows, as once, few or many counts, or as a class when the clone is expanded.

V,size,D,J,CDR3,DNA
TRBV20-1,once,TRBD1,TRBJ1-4,CSASWDRGVKGEKLFF,TGCAGTGCTAGTTGGGACAGGGGCGTTAAGGGGGAAAAACTGTTTTTT
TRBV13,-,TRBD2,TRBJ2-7,CASSSPGTSVNEQYF,TGTGCCAGCAGCTCCCCCGGGACTAGCGTTAATGAGCAGTACTTC
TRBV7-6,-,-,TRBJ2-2,CASSLILRKTGELFF,TGTGCCAGCAGCTTAATACTCAGGAAGACCGGGGAGCTGTTTTTT
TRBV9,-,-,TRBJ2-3,CASSANHYVGTDTQYF,TGTGCCAGCAGCGCTAACCACTATGTGGGTACAGATACGCAGTATTTT
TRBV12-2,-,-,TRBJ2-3,CASRHRTTQREDTQYF,TGTGCAAGTCGCCATCGGACTACCCAAAGGGAAGATACGCAGTATTTT
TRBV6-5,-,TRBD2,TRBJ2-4,CASSSTSDAKNIQYF,TGTGCCAGCAGCTCCACTAGCGATGCCAAAAACATTCAGTACTTC
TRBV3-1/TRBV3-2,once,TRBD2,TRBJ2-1,CASSELAGAAYNEQFF,TGTGCCAGCAGCGAACTAGCGGGGGCCGCCTACAATGAGCAGTTCTTC
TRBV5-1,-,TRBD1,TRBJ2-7,CASSSNDRAGRYF,TGCGCCAGCAGCTCGAACGACAGGGCGGGTCGGTACTTC
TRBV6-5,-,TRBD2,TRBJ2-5,CASSYSRAGVGETQYF,TGTGCCAGCAGTTACTCGAGAGCGGGAGTTGGAGAGACCCAGTACTTC
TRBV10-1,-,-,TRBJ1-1,CASSGSQEGNTEAFF,TGCGCCAGCAGTGGAAGCCAGGAGGGGAACACTGAAGCTTTCTTT
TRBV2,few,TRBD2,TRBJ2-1,CASSVFIGGEYNEQFF,TGTGCCAGCAGTGTGTTCATCGGGGGGGAGTACAATGAGCAGTTCTTC
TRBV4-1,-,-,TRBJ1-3,CASSQEDTRNTIYF,TGCGCCAGCAGCCAAGAAGACACCCGAAACACCATATATTTT
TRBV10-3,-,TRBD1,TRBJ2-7,CAISPGQIYEQYF,TGTGCCATCAGCCCGGGACAGATCTACGAGCAGTACTTC
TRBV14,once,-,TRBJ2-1,CASSDMSSFDEQFF,TGTGCCAGCAGCGATATGTCGAGCTTCGATGAGCAGTTCTTC
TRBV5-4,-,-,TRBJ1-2,CASSNPTGRADGYTF,TGTGCCAGCTCGAACCCTACAGGGAGGGCCGATGGCTACACCTTC
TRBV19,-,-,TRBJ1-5,CASSIIPAGSNQPQHF,TGTGCCAGTAGTATAATCCCGGCGGGTAGCAATCAGCCCCAGCATTTT
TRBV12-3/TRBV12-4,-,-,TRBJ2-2,CASRQVGAGELFF,TGTGCCAGCAGACAGGTCGGCGCCGGGGAGCTGTTTTTT
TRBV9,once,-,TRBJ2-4,CASSVGWGRAKNIQYF,TGTGCCAGCAGCGTAGGGTGGGGGCGAGCCAAAAACATTCAGTACTTC
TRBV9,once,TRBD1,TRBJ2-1,CASSNRQGAETEQFF,TGTGCCAGCAGCAACAGACAGGGGGCTGAGACTGAGCAGTTCTTC
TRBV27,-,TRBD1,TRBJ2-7,CASSFLWDSYEQYF,TGTGCCAGCAGTTTTCTCTGGGACAGCTACGAGCAGTACTTC
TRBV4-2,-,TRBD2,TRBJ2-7,CASSQSGGGNYEQYF,TGTGCCAGCAGCCAAAGCGGGGGGGGAAACTACGAGCAGTACTTC
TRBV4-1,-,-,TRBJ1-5,CASSQGREGVVQPQHF,TGCGCCAGCAGCCAAGGTCGGGAGGGGGTGGTTCAGCCCCAGCATTTT
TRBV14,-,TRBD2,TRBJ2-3,CASSQFAGGLTDTQYF,TGTGCCAGCAGCCAATTTGCGGGGGGCCTCACAGATACGCAGTATTTT
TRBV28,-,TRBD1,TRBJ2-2,CASSFAGGPTGELFF,TGTGCCAGCAGTTTCGCAGGGGGCCCCACCGGGGAGCTGTTTTTT
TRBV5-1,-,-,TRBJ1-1,CASSQGTANTEAFF,TGCGCCAGCAGCCAGGGGACCGCGAACACTGAAGCTTTCTTT
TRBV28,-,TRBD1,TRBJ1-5,CASSGQARNQPQHF,TGTGCCAGCAGTGGACAGGCGCGCAATCAGCCCCAGCATTTT
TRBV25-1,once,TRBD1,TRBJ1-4,CASSEYPGTGTEKLFF,TGTGCCAGCAGTGAATATCCTGGGACAGGCACCGAAAAACTGTTTTTT
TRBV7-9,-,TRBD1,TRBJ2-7,CASSGFGTAFYEQYF,TGTGCCAGCAGCGGGTTCGGGACAGCGTTCTACGAGCAGTACTTC
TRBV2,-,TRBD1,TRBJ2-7,CASSERQGSYEQYF,TGTGCCAGCAGTGAGCGACAGGGCTCATACGAGCAGTACTTC
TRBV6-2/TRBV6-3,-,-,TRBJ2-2,CASSWEPGELFF,TGTGCCAGCAGTTGGGAGCCCGGGGAGCTGTTTTTT
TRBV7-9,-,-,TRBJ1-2,CASSLGQGLSAYGYTF,TGTGCCAGCAGCTTAGGGCAGGGATTAAGTGCTTATGGCTACACCTTC
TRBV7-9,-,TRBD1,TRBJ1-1,CASSTGQGIAEAFF,TGTGCCAGCAGCACAGGACAGGGGATCGCTGAAGCTTTCTTT
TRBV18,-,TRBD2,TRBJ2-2,CASSPSLAGGSNTGELFF,TGTGCCAGCTCACCATCCCTAGCGGGGGGCTCGAACACCGGGGAGCTGTTTTTT
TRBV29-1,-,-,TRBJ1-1,CSVEDRPVNTEAFF,TGCAGCGTTGAAGATCGTCCGGTGAACACTGAAGCTTTCTTT
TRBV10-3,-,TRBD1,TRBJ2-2,CAISQGAHTGELFF,TGTGCCATCAGCCAGGGGGCTCACACCGGGGAGCTGTTTTTT
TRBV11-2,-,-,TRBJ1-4,CASSLAGSVNEKLFF,TGTGCCAGCAGCTTAGCAGGGTCAGTTAATGAAAAACTGTTTTTT
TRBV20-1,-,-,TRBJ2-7,CSASSRTYEQYF,TGCAGTGCTAGTTCCAGGACTTACGAGCAGTACTTC
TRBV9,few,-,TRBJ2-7,CASSASDSNEQYF,TGTGCCAGCAGCGCCTCCGACAGTAACGAGCAGTACTTC
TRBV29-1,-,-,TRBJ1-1,CSVDMGGTEAFF,TGCAGCGTTGACATGGGAGGCACTGAAGCTTTCTTT
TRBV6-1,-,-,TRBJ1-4,CASSERGRVVGEKLFF,TGTGCCAGCAGTGAAAGGGGCAGGGTGGTAGGGGAAAAACTGTTTTTT
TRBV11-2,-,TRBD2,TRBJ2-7,CASSLGAGGAYEQYF,TGTGCCAGCAGCTTAGGGGCCGGGGGGGCTTACGAGCAGTACTTC